This T cell receptor (beta chain) emerged from a study of blood T cell repertoires in COVID-19. Study at large: Samples of COVID-19 (acute and convalescent) were obtained from the United States, Italy and Spain.

V was cut by 1 base and J by 5 bases, with 14 bases left in between. This CDR3 region has 15 residues. CDR1 and CDR2 (germline): MNHNS, SASEGT. Original processing notes: Reference gene primers were amplified, and this amplification served to estimate nucleated cell counts. Produced via immunoSEQ multiplex PCR; TCRdb's table is partial and in-frame only. The V and J calls and clone size were taken over from that table, and D and trimming were inferred from the DNA. The profile shows some 190,000 clones, just over 85% of them singletons. The origin of this receptor is a man aged 18 to 29 with active or convalescent COVID-19. V and J are TRBV6-1 and TRBJ1-1; a weak D match, TRBD1 (5 bases). The sequenced sample was peripheral blood. Here the CDR3 reads CASSEVVRGGTEAFF. As DNA, the CDR3 is TGTGCCAGCAGTGAAGTAGTAAGGGGCGGTACTGAAGCTTTCTTT.